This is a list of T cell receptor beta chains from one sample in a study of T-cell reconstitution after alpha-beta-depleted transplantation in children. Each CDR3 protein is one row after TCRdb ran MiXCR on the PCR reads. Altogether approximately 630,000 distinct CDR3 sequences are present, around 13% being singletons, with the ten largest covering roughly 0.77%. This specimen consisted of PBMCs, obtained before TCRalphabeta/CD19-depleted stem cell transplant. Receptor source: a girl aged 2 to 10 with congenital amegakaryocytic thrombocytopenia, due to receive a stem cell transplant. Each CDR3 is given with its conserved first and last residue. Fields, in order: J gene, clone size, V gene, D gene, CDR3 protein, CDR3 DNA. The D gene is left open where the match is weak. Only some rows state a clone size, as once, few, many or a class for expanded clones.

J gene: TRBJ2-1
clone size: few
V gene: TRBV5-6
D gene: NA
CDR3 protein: CASSPWGLDEQFF
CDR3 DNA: TGTGCCAGCAGCCCCTGGGGGCTGGATGAGCAGTTCTTC

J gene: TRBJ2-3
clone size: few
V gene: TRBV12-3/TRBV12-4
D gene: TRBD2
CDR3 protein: CASRIAGGFTDTQYF
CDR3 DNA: TGTGCCAGCAGGATAGCGGGAGGGTTCACAGATACGCAGTATTTT

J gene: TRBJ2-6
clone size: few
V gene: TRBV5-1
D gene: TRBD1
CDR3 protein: CASSLDPTGRRANVLTF
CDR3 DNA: TGCGCCAGCAGCTTGGATCCGACAGGGCGTAGGGCCAACGTCCTGACTTTC

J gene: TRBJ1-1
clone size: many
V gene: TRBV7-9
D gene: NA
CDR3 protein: CASSLLDGFTEAFF
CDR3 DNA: TGTGCCAGCAGCCTTTTGGACGGGTTCACTGAAGCTTTCTTT

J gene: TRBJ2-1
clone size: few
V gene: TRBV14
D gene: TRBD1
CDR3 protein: CASSQDFGTGAGEQFF
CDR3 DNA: TGTGCCAGCAGCCAAGATTTTGGGACAGGGGCAGGTGAGCAGTTCTTC

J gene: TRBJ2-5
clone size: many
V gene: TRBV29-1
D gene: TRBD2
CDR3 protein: CSATYSGLAGVSQYF
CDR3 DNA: TGCAGCGCTACCTATTCGGGACTAGCGGGAGTTTCCCAGTACTTC

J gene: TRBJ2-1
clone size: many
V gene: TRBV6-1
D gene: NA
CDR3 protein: CASSRSGGGNEQFF
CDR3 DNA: TGTGCCAGCAGCCGTAGCGGAGGGGGCAATGAGCAGTTCTTC

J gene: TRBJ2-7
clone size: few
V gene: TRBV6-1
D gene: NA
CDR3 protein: CASGEVAAGYEQYF
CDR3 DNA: TGTGCCAGCGGGGAAGTAGCGGCCGGGTACGAGCAGTACTTC

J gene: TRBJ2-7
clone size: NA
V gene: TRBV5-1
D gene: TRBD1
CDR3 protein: CASSPGTGKFLYEQYF
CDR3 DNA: TGCGCCAGCAGCCCCGGGACAGGGAAATTTCTCTACGAGCAGTACTTC

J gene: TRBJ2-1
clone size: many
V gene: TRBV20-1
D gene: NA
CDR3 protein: CSARPRETAYEQFF
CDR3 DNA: TGCAGTGCCCGTCCCCGGGAGACCGCATATGAGCAGTTCTTC

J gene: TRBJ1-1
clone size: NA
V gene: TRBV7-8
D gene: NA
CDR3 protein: CASSLDSTYEAFF
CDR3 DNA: TGTGCCAGCAGCTTAGACAGTACATATGAAGCTTTCTTT

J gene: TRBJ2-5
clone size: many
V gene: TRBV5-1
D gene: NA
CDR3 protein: CASSFGGNQETQYF
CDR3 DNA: TGCGCCAGCAGCTTTGGGGGCAACCAAGAGACCCAGTACTTC

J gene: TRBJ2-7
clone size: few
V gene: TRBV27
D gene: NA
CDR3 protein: CASSLHRDPYEQYF
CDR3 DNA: TGTGCCAGCAGTCTCCACCGGGACCCTTACGAGCAGTACTTC

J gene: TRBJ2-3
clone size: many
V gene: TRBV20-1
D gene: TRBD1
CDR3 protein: CSASLQGSDTQYF
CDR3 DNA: TGCAGTGCTAGCCTACAGGGGTCCGATACGCAGTATTTT

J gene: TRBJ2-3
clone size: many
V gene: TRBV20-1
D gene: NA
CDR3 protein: CSATYSPGDTQYF
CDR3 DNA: TGCAGTGCTACTTACTCCCCGGGAGATACGCAGTATTTT

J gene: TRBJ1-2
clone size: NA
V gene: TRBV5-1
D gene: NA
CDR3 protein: CASRPAGGTNYGYTF
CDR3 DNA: TGCGCCAGCAGACCTGCTGGAGGGACTAACTATGGCTACACCTTC

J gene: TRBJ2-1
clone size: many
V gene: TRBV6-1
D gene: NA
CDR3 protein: CASGTNRDRYEQFF
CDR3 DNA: TGTGCCAGCGGGACTAACCGGGACAGATATGAGCAGTTCTTC

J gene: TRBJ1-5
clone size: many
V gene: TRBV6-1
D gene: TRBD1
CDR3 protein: CASNRQGPSNQPQHF
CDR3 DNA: TGTGCCAGCAATAGACAGGGACCTAGCAATCAGCCCCAGCATTTT

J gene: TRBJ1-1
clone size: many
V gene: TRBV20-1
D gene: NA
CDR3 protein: CSAREFEGHAVRNTEAFF
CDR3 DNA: TGCAGTGCCCGCGAGTTCGAAGGGCACGCTGTACGAAACACTGAAGCTTTCTTT

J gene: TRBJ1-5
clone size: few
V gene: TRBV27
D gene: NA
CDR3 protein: CASSLGSGPPIQPQHF
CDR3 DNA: TGTGCCAGCAGTTTGGGGTCGGGGCCCCCAATTCAGCCCCAGCATTTT

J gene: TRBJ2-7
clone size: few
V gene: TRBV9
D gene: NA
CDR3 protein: CASSSAGSSDHYEQYF
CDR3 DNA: TGTGCCAGCAGCTCGGCAGGGTCTAGCGACCACTACGAGCAGTACTTC

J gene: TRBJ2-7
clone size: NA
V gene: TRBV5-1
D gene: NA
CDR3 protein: CASSLHPVKGYEQYF
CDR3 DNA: TGCGCCAGCAGCTTACACCCCGTAAAGGGATACGAGCAGTACTTC

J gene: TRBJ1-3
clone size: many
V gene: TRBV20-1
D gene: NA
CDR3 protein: CSARDLPGGNTIYF
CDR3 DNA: TGCAGTGCTAGAGATCTTCCGGGGGGAAACACCATATATTTT

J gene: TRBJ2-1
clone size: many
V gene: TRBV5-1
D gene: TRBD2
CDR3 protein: CASSLGGLAGNNEQFF
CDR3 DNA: TGCGCCAGCAGCTTGGGTGGGCTAGCGGGAAACAATGAGCAGTTCTTC

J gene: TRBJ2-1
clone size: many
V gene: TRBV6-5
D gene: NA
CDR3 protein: CASSYSLGEQFF
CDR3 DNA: TGTGCCAGCAGTTACTCGCTGGGGGAGCAGTTCTTC

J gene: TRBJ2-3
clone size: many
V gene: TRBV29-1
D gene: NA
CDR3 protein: CSVRVDTQYF
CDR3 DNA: TGCAGCGTCCGTGTAGATACGCAGTATTTT

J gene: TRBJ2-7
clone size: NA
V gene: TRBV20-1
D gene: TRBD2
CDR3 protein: CSARGVNSGSVSPYEQYF
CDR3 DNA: TGCAGTGCTAGAGGGGTGAATAGCGGGAGTGTGTCCCCCTACGAGCAGTACTTC

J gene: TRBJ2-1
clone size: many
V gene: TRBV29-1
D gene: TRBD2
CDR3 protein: CSVEGLAGGLWYNEQFF
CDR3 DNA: TGCAGCGTTGAAGGGCTAGCGGGAGGGTTGTGGTACAATGAGCAGTTCTTC

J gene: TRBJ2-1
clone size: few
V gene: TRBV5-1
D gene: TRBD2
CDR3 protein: CASSFGSSGTSSYNEQFF
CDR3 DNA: TGCGCCAGCAGCTTCGGGTCGAGCGGGACCTCCTCCTACAATGAGCAGTTCTTC

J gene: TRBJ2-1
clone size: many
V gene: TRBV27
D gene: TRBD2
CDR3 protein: CASSFRPPGLAGEGEQFF
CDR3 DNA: TGTGCCAGCAGTTTCAGACCTCCCGGACTAGCGGGAGAAGGGGAGCAGTTCTTC

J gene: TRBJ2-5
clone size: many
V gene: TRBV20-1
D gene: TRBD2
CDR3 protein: CSAHLIRRESETQYF
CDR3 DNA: TGCAGTGCCCATTTAATTCGGCGGGAGAGTGAGACCCAGTACTTC

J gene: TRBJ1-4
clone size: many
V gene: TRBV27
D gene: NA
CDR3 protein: CASSTRAVGKLFF
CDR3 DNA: TGTGCCAGCAGTACGCGGGCAGTTGGAAAACTGTTTTTT

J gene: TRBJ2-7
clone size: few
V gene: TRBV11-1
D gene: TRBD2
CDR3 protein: CASSSTLAGGLLPHYEQYF
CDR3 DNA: TGTGCCAGCAGCTCTACACTAGCGGGAGGGCTCCTCCCCCACTACGAGCAGTACTTC

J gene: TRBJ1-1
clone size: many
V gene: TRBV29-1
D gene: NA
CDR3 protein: CSVHRGDTEAFF
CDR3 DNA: TGCAGCGTCCACAGAGGGGACACTGAAGCTTTCTTT

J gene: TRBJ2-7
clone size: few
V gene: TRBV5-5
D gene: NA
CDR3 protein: CASSLVGIQANF
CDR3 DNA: TGTGCCAGCAGCTTAGTGGGGATCCAAGCGAACTTC

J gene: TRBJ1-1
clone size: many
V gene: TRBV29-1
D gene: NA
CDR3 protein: CSATRTLVNTEAFF
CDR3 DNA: TGCAGCGCCACTAGGACGCTAGTAAACACTGAAGCTTTCTTT

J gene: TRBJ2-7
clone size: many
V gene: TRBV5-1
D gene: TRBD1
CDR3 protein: CASSGGTGERVEQYF
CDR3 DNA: TGCGCCAGCAGCGGGGGGACAGGGGAGAGGGTCGAGCAGTACTTC

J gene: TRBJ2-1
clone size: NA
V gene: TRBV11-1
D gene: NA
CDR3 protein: CASTLIGAKSPYGRGYNEQIF
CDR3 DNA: TGTGCCAGCACCCTTATAGGGGCTAAATCCCCTTACGGCCGCGGGTACAATGAGCAGATCTTC

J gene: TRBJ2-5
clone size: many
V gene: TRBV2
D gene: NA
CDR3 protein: CASSPDIRGTQYF
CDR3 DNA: TGTGCCAGCAGCCCCGACATCAGGGGGACCCAGTACTTC

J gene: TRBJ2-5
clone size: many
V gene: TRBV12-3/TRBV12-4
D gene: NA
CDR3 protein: CASSFNVETQYF
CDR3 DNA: TGTGCCAGCAGTTTTAACGTGGAGACCCAGTACTTC

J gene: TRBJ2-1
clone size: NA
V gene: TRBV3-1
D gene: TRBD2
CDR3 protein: CASSRRGGRDEQFF
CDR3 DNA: TGTGCCAGCAGCCGGCGTGGCGGGAGGGATGAGCAGTTCTTC

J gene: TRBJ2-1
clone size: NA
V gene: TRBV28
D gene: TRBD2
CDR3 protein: CASTKGLAGGAYNEQFF
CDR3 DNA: TGTGCCAGCACCAAGGGACTAGCGGGAGGCGCCTACAATGAGCAGTTCTTC

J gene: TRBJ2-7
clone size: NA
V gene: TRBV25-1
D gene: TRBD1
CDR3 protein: CASSLPAGGPAGIPYEQYF
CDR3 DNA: TGTGCCAGCAGTCTTCCCGCAGGGGGCCCAGCGGGCATACCCTACGAGCAGTACTTC

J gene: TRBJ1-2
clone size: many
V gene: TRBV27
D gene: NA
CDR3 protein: CASSLFGGTYGYTF
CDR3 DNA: TGTGCCAGCAGTTTATTCGGGGGGACCTATGGCTACACCTTC

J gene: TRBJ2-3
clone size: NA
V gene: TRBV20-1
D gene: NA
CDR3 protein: CSARVARYTDTQYF
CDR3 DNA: TGCAGTGCTAGAGTGGCGAGATACACAGATACGCAGTATTTT

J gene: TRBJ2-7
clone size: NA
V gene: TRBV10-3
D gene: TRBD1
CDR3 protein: CAISDEGAGSYEQYF
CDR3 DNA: TGTGCCATCAGTGACGAGGGGGCGGGCTCCTACGAGCAGTACTTC

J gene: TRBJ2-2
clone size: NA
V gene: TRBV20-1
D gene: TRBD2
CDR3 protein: CSAWTSGRTGELFF
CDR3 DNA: TGCAGTGCTTGGACTAGCGGGAGAACCGGGGAGCTGTTTTTT

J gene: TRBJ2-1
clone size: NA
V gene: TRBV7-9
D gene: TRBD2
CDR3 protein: CASSYKGRFGGSDEQFF
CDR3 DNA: TGTGCCAGCAGCTATAAGGGGAGGTTCGGCGGGAGCGATGAGCAGTTCTTC

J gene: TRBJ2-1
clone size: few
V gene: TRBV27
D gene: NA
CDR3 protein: CASSALARNNEQFF
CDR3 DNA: TGTGCCAGCAGTGCCTTGGCTCGCAACAATGAGCAGTTCTTC

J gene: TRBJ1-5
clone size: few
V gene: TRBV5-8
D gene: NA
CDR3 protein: CASSLRGSHQPQHF
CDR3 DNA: TGTGCCAGCAGCTTGAGGGGGTCGCATCAGCCCCAGCATTTT

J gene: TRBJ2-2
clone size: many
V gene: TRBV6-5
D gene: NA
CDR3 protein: CASSYPRTENTGELFF
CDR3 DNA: TGTGCCAGCAGTTACCCCCGGACAGAGAACACCGGGGAGCTGTTTTTT

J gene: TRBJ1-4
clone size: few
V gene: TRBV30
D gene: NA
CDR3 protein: CAWRRGGANEKLFF
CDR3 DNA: TGTGCCTGGAGAAGGGGAGGCGCTAATGAAAAACTGTTTTTT

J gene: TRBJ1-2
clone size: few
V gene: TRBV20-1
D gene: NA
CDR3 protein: CSAREGRGYTF
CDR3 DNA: TGCAGTGCTAGAGAGGGTCGGGGCTACACCTTC